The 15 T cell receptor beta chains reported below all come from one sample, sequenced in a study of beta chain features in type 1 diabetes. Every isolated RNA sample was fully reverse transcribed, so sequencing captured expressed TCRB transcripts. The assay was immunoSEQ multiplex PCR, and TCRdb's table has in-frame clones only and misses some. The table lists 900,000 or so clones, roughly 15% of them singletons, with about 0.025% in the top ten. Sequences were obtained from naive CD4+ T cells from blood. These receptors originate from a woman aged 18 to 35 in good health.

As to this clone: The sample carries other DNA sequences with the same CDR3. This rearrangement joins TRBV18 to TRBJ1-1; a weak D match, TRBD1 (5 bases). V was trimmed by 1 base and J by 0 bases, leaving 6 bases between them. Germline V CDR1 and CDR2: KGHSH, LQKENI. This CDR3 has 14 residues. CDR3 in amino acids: CASSPQGVNTEAFF. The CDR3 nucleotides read TGTGCCAGCTCACCACAAGGGGTGAACACTGAAGCTTTCTTT.

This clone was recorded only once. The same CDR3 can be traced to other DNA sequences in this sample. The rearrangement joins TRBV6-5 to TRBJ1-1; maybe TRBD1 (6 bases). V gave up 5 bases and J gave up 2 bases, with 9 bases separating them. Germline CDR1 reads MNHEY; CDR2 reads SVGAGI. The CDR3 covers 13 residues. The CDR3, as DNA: TGTGCCAGCAGTAGGACAGTAAACACTGAAGCTTTCTTT. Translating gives CASSRTVNTEAFF.

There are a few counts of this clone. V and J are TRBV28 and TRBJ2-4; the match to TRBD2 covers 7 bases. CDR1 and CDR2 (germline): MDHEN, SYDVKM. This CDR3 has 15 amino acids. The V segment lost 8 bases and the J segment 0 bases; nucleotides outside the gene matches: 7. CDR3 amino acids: CASGGDALAKNIQYF. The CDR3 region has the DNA TGTGCCAGCGGGGGGGACGCCCTAGCCAAAAACATTCAGTACTTC.

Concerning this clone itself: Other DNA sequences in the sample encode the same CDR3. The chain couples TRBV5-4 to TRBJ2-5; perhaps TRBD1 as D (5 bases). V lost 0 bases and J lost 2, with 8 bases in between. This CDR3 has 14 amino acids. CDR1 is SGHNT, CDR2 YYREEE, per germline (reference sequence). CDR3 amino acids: CASSLGQRQETQYF. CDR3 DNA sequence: TGTGCCAGCAGCTTGGGACAGAGACAAGAGACCCAGTACTTC.

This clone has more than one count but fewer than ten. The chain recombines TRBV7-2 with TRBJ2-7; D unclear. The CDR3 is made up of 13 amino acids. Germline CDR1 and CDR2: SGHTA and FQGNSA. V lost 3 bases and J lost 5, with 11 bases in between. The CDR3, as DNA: TGTGCCAGCAGCTTTCTAGGTCCCGACGAGCAGTACTTC. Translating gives CASSFLGPDEQYF.

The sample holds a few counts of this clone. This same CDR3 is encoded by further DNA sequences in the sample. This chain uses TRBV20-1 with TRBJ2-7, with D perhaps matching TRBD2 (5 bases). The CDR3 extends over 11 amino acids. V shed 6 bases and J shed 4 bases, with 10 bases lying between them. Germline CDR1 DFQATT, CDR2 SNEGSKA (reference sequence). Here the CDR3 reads CSARGQYEQYF. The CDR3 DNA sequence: TGCAGTGCCCGAGGGCAGTACGAGCAGTACTTC.

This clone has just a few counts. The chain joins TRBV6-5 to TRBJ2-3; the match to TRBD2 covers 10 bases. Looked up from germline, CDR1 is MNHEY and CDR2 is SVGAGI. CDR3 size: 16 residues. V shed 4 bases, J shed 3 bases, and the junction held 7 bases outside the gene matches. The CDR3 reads CASSLGSGRPTDTQYF. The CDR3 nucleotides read TGTGCCAGCAGTTTAGGTAGCGGGAGGCCAACAGATACGCAGTATTTT.

The CDR3 bases are TGTGCCAGCGAGTGGACGAGCAATCAGCCCCAGCATTTT. Amino acid sequence: CASEWTSNQPQHF. The chain links TRBV28 to TRBJ1-5; the D is unclear. The ends were cut back, 8 bases at V and 1 base at J, with 9 bases in the middle. Germline CDR1 and CDR2: MDHEN and SYDVKM. CDR3 length: 13 residues.

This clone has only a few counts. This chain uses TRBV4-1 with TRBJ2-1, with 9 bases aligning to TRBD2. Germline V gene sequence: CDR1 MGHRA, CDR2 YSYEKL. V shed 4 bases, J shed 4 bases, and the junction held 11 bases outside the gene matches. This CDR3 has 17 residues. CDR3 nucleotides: TGCGCCAGCAGCCTAGATGGAGTAGCGGGAGATTACAATGAGCAGTTCTTC. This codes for CASSLDGVAGDYNEQFF.

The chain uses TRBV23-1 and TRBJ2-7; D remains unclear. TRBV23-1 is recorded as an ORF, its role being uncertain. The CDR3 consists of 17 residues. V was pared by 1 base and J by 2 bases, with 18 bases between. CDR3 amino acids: CASSQWAPGPSPYEQYF. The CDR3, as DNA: TGCGCCAGCAGTCAATGGGCACCCGGTCCTTCCCCCTACGAGCAGTACTTC.

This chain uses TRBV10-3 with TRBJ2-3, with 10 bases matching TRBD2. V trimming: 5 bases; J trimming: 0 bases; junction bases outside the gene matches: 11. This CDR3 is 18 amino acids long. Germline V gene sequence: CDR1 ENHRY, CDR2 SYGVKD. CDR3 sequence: CAISKMQTSGQSTDTQYF. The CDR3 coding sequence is TGTGCCATCAGTAAAATGCAGACTAGCGGGCAAAGCACAGATACGCAGTATTTT.

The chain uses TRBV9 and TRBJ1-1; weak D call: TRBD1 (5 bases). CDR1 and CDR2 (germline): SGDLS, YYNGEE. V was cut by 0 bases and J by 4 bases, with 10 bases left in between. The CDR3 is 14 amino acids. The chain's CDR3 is CASSVGRVRTEAFF. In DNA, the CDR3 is TGTGCCAGCAGCGTAGGCAGGGTACGCACTGAAGCTTTCTTT.

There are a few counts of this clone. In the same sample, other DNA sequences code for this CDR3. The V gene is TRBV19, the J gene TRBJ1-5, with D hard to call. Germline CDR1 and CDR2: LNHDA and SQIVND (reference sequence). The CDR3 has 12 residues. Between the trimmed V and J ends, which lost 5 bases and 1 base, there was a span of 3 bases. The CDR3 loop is CASSRSNQPQHF. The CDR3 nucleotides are TGTGCCAGTAGTCGGAGCAATCAGCCCCAGCATTTT.

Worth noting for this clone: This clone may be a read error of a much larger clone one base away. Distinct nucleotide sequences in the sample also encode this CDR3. Here the CDR3 DNA reads TGTGCCAGCAGTTTCCAAGAGACCCAGTACTTC. Protein sequence: CASSFQETQYF. This chain connects TRBV10-3 to TRBJ2-5; D gene unclear. Per germline, CDR1 ENHRY and CDR2 SYGVKD. This CDR3 spans 11 amino acids.

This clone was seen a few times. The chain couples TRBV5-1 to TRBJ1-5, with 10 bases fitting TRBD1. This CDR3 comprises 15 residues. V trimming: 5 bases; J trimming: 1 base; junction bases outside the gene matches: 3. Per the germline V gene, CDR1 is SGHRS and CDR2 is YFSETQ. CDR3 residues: CASRPGQGSNQPQHF. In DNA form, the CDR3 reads TGCGCCAGCAGACCGGGACAGGGGAGCAATCAGCCCCAGCATTTT.